A single sample is the source of the 29 T cell receptor beta chains below, sequenced in a study of blood T cell repertoires in COVID-19. TCRdb's copy holds only in-frame clones and misses some; the assay was immunoSEQ multiplex PCR. Counted here are roughly 26,000 clones, about 94% occurring once; the ten biggest clones make up 3.5% to 5%. Sequences were obtained from peripheral blood. The source of these receptors is a human donor with active COVID-19. The donor label of this sample is uncertain.

The chain recombines TRBV11-1 with TRBJ1-2; 10 bases are shared with TRBD1. The V segment lost 0 bases and the J segment 0 bases; nucleotides outside the gene matches: 7. Per the germline V gene, CDR1 is SGHAT and CDR2 is FQDESV (reference sequence). The CDR3 spans 18 residues. CDR3 DNA: TGTGCCAGCAGCTTAGCGACGGGACAGGGGATCACTAACTATGGCTACACCTTC. This codes for CASSLATGQGITNYGYTF.

V and J are TRBV29-1 and TRBJ2-7; D not certain. The V gene's germline CDR1 is SQVTM and CDR2 ANQGSEA. V was clipped by 7 bases and J by 2 bases, with 15 bases between them. The CDR3 length is 13 residues. CDR3 sequence reads: CSAERSSPYEQYF. CDR3 DNA sequence: TGCAGCGCCGAGAGGAGCAGTCCCTACGAGCAGTACTTC.

V is TRBV27 and J is TRBJ1-2; the match to TRBD1 covers 9 bases. V shed 5 bases, J shed 9 bases, and the junction held 10 bases outside the gene matches. The V gene's germline CDR1 is MNHEY and CDR2 SMNVEV (reference sequence). The CDR3 is 14 amino acids. In DNA, the CDR3 is TGTGCCAGCAGTCCCGGGACAGGGAAGAGGAGCTACACCTTC. The encoded protein is CASSPGTGKRSYTF.

The V and J genes are TRBV28 and TRBJ2-7, with 10 positions matching TRBD1. The J segment lost 6 bases and the V segment lost 3 bases, leaving 20 bases of the junction unmatched. Per the germline V gene, CDR1 is MDHEN and CDR2 is SYDVKM. The CDR3 has 19 residues. The CDR3 region is CASSLPGRRTRQGAVEQYF. In nucleotides, the CDR3 is TGTGCCAGCAGTTTGCCGGGAAGGCGGACCCGACAGGGGGCCGTCGAGCAGTACTTC.

As DNA, the CDR3 is TGTGCCAGTACTGCCCGGAGCGGGGGAGCCCCAGATACGCAGTATTTT. Encoded protein: CASTARSGGAPDTQYF. The chain is built from TRBV19 and TRBJ2-3; 8 bases match TRBD2. The ends lost 7 bases at V and 4 bases at J; junction bases unmatched: 13. CDR1 LNHDA and CDR2 SQIVND come from the germline V gene (reference sequence). CDR3 length: 16 residues. The entire variable domain, with the rest obtained from reference TRBV19 and TRBJ2-3, is as follows: DGGITQSPKYLFRKEGQNVTLSCEQNLNHDAMYWYRQDPGQGLRLIYYSQIVNDFQKGDIAEGYSVSREKKESFPLTVTSAQKNPTAFYLCASTARSGGAPDTQYFGPGTRLTVL.

The chain has TRBV5-1 and TRBJ1-1; tentative D call: TRBD1 (5 bases). This CDR3 spans 13 amino acids. V lost 2 bases to trimming and J lost 3 bases, with 8 bases between them. Germline-derived CDR1 and CDR2 are SGHRS and YFSETQ. The CDR3 nucleotides read TGCGCCAGCAGCTTCGGGGGGGACACTGAAGCTTTCTTT. Translation gives CASSFGGDTEAFF.

The gene calls are TRBV5-1 and TRBJ2-7; D is unresolved. Germline V gives CDR1 SGHRS, CDR2 YFSETQ. This CDR3 is 16 amino acids long. Trimming removed 0 bases from V and 0 bases from J, with 13 bases in between. DNA of the CDR3: TGCGCCAGCAGCTTGGGTGAGCGACGGATCTCCTACGAGCAGTACTTC. This gives the protein CASSLGERRISYEQYF. The full variable domain, rest sourced from reference TRBV5-1 and TRBJ2-7, is KAGVTQTPRYLIKTRGQQVTLSCSPISGHRSVSWYQQTPGQGLQFLFEYFSETQRNKGNFPGRFSGRQFSNSRSEMNVSTLELGDSALYLCASSLGERRISYEQYFGPGTRLTVT.

This chain connects TRBV5-1 to TRBJ2-7; 11 bases agree with TRBD2. This CDR3 is built from 16 residues. Germline lookup yields CDR1 SGHRS and CDR2 YFSETQ. The V segment lost 3 bases and the J segment 7 bases; nucleotides outside the gene matches: 12. DNA of the CDR3: TGCGCCAGCAGCTCGCTAACTACTAGCGGGGGTTCTGAGCAGTACTTC. Its protein product is CASSSLTTSGGSEQYF.

The rearrangement links TRBV4-3 to TRBJ2-3; possible D gene TRBD1, 5 bases. Trimming removed 4 bases at V and 5 bases at J, with 13 bases between. The CDR3 spans 14 residues. In germline, CDR1 is LGHNA, CDR2 YSLEER. CDR3 sequence: CASSPLGAGDTQYF. In nucleotides, the CDR3 is TGCGCCAGCAGCCCCTTAGGGGCTGGAGATACGCAGTATTTT.

The chain uses TRBV10-3 and TRBJ1-1, with D maybe TRBD1 (5 bases). Trimming took off 2 bases at V and 5 bases at J, with 15 bases between the two ends. This CDR3 has 15 amino acids. CDR1 is ENHRY, CDR2 SYGVKD, per germline. The CDR3 reads CAISENWGVGTEAFF. Written as DNA, the CDR3 is TGTGCCATCAGTGAGAACTGGGGGGTAGGGACTGAAGCTTTCTTT.

This clone was counted once. This chain links TRBV5-1 with TRBJ2-7, with 7 bases that match TRBD1. After removal of 1 base from V and 5 bases from J, the junction contained 3 bases not matched to a gene. The length of the CDR3 is 13 residues. Looked up from germline, CDR1 is SGHRS and CDR2 is YFSETQ. The CDR3 nucleotides are TGCGCCAGCAGCTTGAGGGGGCTGGACGAGCAGTACTTC. Protein: CASSLRGLDEQYF. Complete variable domain (other parts from reference TRBV5-1 and TRBJ2-7): KAGVTQTPRYLIKTRGQQVTLSCSPISGHRSVSWYQQTPGQGLQFLFEYFSETQRNKGNFPGRFSGRQFSNSRSEMNVSTLELGDSALYLCASSLRGLDEQYFGPGTRLTVT.

CDR3 region: CASSFGDRDYGYTF. The CDR3 coding sequence is TGTGCCAGCAGTTTTGGGGACAGGGACTATGGCTACACCTTC. This sequence joins TRBV6-5 and TRBJ1-2, with 9 bases matching TRBD1. J was trimmed by 3 bases and V by 4 bases; bases with no gene match: 3. This CDR3 contains 14 residues. Germline V gene sequence: CDR1 MNHEY, CDR2 SVGAGI.

The chain links TRBV5-4 to TRBJ2-1; 13 bases are shared with TRBD2. Trimming took 4 bases from V and 10 from J; bases not matched to a gene: 8. The CDR3 length is 15 residues. The germline V gene has CDR1 SGHNT and CDR2 YYREEE (reference sequence). CDR3 nucleotide sequence: TGTGCCAGCAGCCGGACTAGCGGGGGCCGGGGGGAGCAGTTCTTC. Translation gives CASSRTSGGRGEQFF. Supplemented by reference TRBV5-4 and TRBJ2-1, the full variable domain reads ETGVTQSPTHLIKTRGQQVTLRCSSQSGHNTVSWYQQALGQGPQFIFQYYREEENGRGNFPPRFSGLQFPNYSSELNVNALELDDSALYLCASSRTSGGRGEQFFGPGTRLTVL.

The genes are TRBV5-1 and TRBJ2-3, with 7 bases lining up with TRBD1. Germline lookup yields CDR1 SGHRS and CDR2 YFSETQ. The CDR3 runs 16 residues. V gave up 4 bases and J gave up 0 bases; unmatched junction bases: 8. The CDR3 bases are TGCGCCAGCAGCACCGGGACAGTAAGAAGCACAGATACGCAGTATTTT. Its protein is CASSTGTVRSTDTQYF.

The chain combines TRBV6-5 with TRBJ1-1; D gene uncertain. Germline CDR1 reads MNHEY; CDR2 reads SVGAGI. Trimming removed 2 bases from V and 2 bases from J, with 9 bases in between. CDR3 size: 14 residues. Here the CDR3 DNA reads TGTGCCAGCAGTTACCGGCAGGAAAACACTGAAGCTTTCTTT. It encodes CASSYRQENTEAFF.

The chain combines TRBV24-1 with TRBJ1-2; the D gene is possibly TRBD1 (6 bases). V lost 7 bases and J lost 9, with 20 bases in between. The germline gives CDR1 KGHDR, CDR2 SFDVKD. The CDR3 has 14 residues. This CDR3 reads CATRSRQAAGSYTF. CDR3 nucleotides: TGTGCCACCAGAAGCAGACAGGCCGCCGGGAGCTACACCTTC.

The chain carries TRBV29-1 and TRBJ2-4, with D perhaps TRBD1 (5 bases). Between the trimmed V and J ends, which lost 6 bases and 6 bases, there was a span of 15 bases. CDR1 and CDR2 (germline): SQVTM, ANQGSEA. This CDR3 has 13 amino acids. The CDR3 DNA sequence: TGCAGCGTCGCTCAGGGCGATAGAAACATTCAGTACTTC. It is translated as CSVAQGDRNIQYF.

In nucleotides, the CDR3 is TGTGCCAGCAGCGCGGGACAGGGAGTCTATGGCTACACCTTC. Its protein is CASSAGQGVYGYTF. The chain is built from TRBV9 and TRBJ1-2; 9 nucleotides agree with TRBD1. Trimming took 3 bases from V and 4 from J; bases not matched to a gene: 4. Germline CDR1 is SGDLS and CDR2 is YYNGEE. The CDR3 is made up of 14 amino acids.

The V call is TRBV23-1, the J call TRBJ2-1; the D is unclear. TRBV23-1 is an open reading frame, and its role is uncertain. V was cut by 0 bases and J by 6 bases, with 18 bases left in between. The CDR3 spans 17 residues. The CDR3: CASSQSGNGSPSNEQFF. In nucleotides, the CDR3 is TGCGCCAGCAGTCAATCGGGTAACGGGTCCCCCAGCAATGAGCAGTTCTTC.

V and J are TRBV7-9 and TRBJ1-5, with TRBD1 matching 11 bases. Germline V gene lookup returns CDR1 SEHNR and CDR2 FQNEAQ (reference sequence). This CDR3 region has 15 residues. V dropped 5 bases and J dropped 5; count of bases not matched to a gene: 5. CDR3: CASSTGQGEHQPQHF. For the CDR3, the DNA is TGTGCCAGCAGCACGGGACAGGGGGAACATCAGCCCCAGCATTTT.

The gene calls are TRBV5-4 and TRBJ1-6; D unresolved. V was shortened by 0 bases and J by 7 bases, with 8 bases between the two germline ends. Per the germline V gene, CDR1 is SGHNT and CDR2 is YYREEE (reference sequence). This CDR3 contains 14 residues. CDR3 residues: CASSLEAGNSPLHF. In nucleotides, the CDR3 is TGTGCCAGCAGCTTGGAGGCCGGGAATTCACCCCTCCACTTT.

The chain couples TRBV5-1 to TRBJ2-5; 7 bases align to TRBD1. J lost 4 bases, V lost 0 bases, and 6 bases had no gene match. The CDR3 totals 15 residues. Germline loops: CDR1 SGHRS, CDR2 YFSETQ. The CDR3 bases are TGCGCCAGCAGCTTGGGGGGACAGTTGGGAGAGACCCAGTACTTC. Translating it yields CASSLGGQLGETQYF. Full variable domain (missing parts from reference TRBV5-1 and TRBJ2-5): KAGVTQTPRYLIKTRGQQVTLSCSPISGHRSVSWYQQTPGQGLQFLFEYFSETQRNKGNFPGRFSGRQFSNSRSEMNVSTLELGDSALYLCASSLGGQLGETQYFGPGTRLLVL.

The J gene is TRBJ1-1, the V gene TRBV18, with TRBD1 matching 7 bases. Trimming removed 5 bases from V and 0 bases from J; junction bases left unmatched: 3. This CDR3 is 14 amino acids long. CDR1 and CDR2 from the germline V gene are KGHSH and LQKENI. CDR3 protein: CASSRQGVNTEAFF. The CDR3 DNA is TGTGCCAGCTCAAGACAGGGCGTGAACACTGAAGCTTTCTTT.

The chain joins TRBV28 to TRBJ1-1; 9 bases agree with TRBD1. This CDR3 has 13 amino acids. CDR1 is MDHEN, CDR2 SYDVKM, per germline. The V and J ends lost 6 bases and 4 bases, in that order; junction bases with no gene match: 3. CDR3 residues: CASSGTGITEAFF. CDR3 in DNA: TGTGCCAGCAGCGGGACAGGGATCACTGAAGCTTTCTTT.

The chain couples TRBV9 to TRBJ2-3; D call uncertain. Germline V CDR1 and CDR2: SGDLS, YYNGEE. V lost 0 bases and J lost 2, with 10 bases in between. The CDR3 totals 15 residues. The CDR3 sequence: CASSVAPTFTDTQYF. DNA of the CDR3: TGTGCCAGCAGCGTAGCTCCAACATTCACAGATACGCAGTATTTT.

The chain recombines TRBV28 with TRBJ1-5, with D possibly being TRBD1 (5 bases). V lost 5 bases to trimming and J lost 0 bases, with 17 bases between them. Germline loops: CDR1 MDHEN, CDR2 SYDVKM. The CDR3 spans 17 residues. CDR3 sequence: CASSPLTDPYSNQPQHF. DNA for the CDR3: TGTGCCAGCAGTCCCCTGACAGATCCTTATAGCAATCAGCCCCAGCATTTT.

V usage is TRBV27 and J usage is TRBJ1-3; 8 bases align to TRBD1. The ends lost 8 bases at V and 0 bases at J; junction bases unmatched: 9. Per germline, CDR1 MNHEY and CDR2 SMNVEV (reference sequence). The length of the CDR3 is 16 residues. The CDR3, as DNA: TGTGCCAGCGGCCCCCAGGGGGCCGTCTCTGGAAACACCATATATTTT. Amino acid sequence: CASGPQGAVSGNTIYF.

The chain has TRBV9 and TRBJ2-1; D uncertain. The CDR3 is 15 residues long. Germline loops: CDR1 SGDLS, CDR2 YYNGEE. The ends were cut back, 3 bases at V and 0 bases at J, with 10 bases in the middle. The chain's CDR3 is CASSAALSSYNEQFF. CDR3 bases: TGTGCCAGCAGCGCCGCCCTGAGCTCCTACAATGAGCAGTTCTTC.

In this sample, this clone turned up once. The genes are TRBV30 and TRBJ2-1; 7 bases are a match to TRBD2. Germline CDR1 is GTSNPN and CDR2 is SVGIG (reference sequence). This CDR3 has 13 amino acids. V lost 1 base, J lost 6 bases, and 3 bases stayed unmatched. CDR3 residues: CAWSDRTSNEQFF. The DNA for the CDR3 is TGTGCCTGGAGTGACCGGACTAGCAATGAGCAGTTCTTC. The full variable domain, rest sourced from reference TRBV30 and TRBJ2-1, is SQTIHQWPATLVQPVGSPLSLECTVEGTSNPNLYWYRQAAGRGLQLLFYSVGIGQISSEVPQNLSASRPQDRQFILSSKKLLLSDSGFYLCAWSDRTSNEQFFGPGTRLTVL.